The entry below gives a single TCR beta chain sequence along with its context. Its specificity is not known. TCRB transcripts that were expressed got sequenced, as all of the isolated RNA had been reverse transcribed. TCRdb's table, derived via immunoSEQ multiplex PCR, lists solely in-frame clones and lacks some. Counted here are around 160,000 clones, around 51% occurring once; the ten biggest clones make up approximately 0.4%. V lost 4 bases and J lost 3; bases outside the gene matches: 10. The CDR3 is 16 residues long. Germline values: CDR1 MDHEN, CDR2 SYDVKM. The source of the sample is a study of beta chain features in type 1 diabetes. About the study: Healthy donors and patients had similar age, gender and cell yields. Examined across all samples were about 99,000,000 sorted cells. Study-wide points: Type 1 diabetes patients showed a moderate but significant shortening of TCRB CDR3s in all four CD4+ subsets.

On average, the one heparinised blood draw given by each donor was around 110 mL. The clonotype comes from a man aged 18 to 30 in good health. The sample was Tregs from blood. The genes are TRBV28 and TRBJ2-3, with 7 bases aligning to TRBD2. In nucleotides, the CDR3 is TGTGCCAGCAGTTCCCATGCGGGAGTTGGTACAGATACGCAGTATTTT. Translation gives CASSSHAGVGTDTQYF.